The 6 T cell receptor beta chains in this list originate from one sample, sequenced in a study of shared T cell receptors in the human thymus. Assay: immunoSEQ multiplex PCR; the TCRdb copy retains only in-frame clones and omits some. Of 700,000 or so clones listed, approximately 83% are singletons. These sequences were also reported in another study, on human thymus T cells.

Sequences were obtained from thymocytes. All receptors derive from a girl less than two years old with a congenital heart defect.

This chain links TRBV4-1 with TRBJ2-2; D perhaps matches TRBD1 (5 bases). CDR1 is MGHRA, CDR2 YSYEKL, per germline. Trimming shortened V by 1 base and J by 5 bases, and 17 bases separated the two germline ends. This CDR3 has 17 amino acids. Written as DNA, the CDR3 is TGCGCCAGCAGCCAAGTACACCGACAGCAAGATACCGGGGAGCTGTTTTTT. Amino acid sequence: CASSQVHRQQDTGELFF.

The chain couples TRBV14 to TRBJ1-1; D unclear. CDR1 and CDR2 (germline): SGHDN, FVKESK. V shed 0 bases and J shed 6 bases, with 8 bases lying between them. This CDR3 has 13 amino acids. This CDR3 reads CASSQEGGPEAFF. CDR3 DNA: TGTGCCAGCAGCCAAGAGGGAGGACCTGAAGCTTTCTTT.

The V gene is TRBV5-1, the J gene TRBJ2-3; perhaps TRBD2 as D (5 bases). Germline CDR1 SGHRS, CDR2 YFSETQ. Trimming left V 1 base short and J 4 bases short, with 13 bases between. The CDR3 is 15 residues long. This CDR3 is CASSLSLDIPDTQYF. Here the CDR3 DNA reads TGCGCCAGCAGCTTGTCACTAGATATCCCAGATACGCAGTATTTT.

The V and J genes are TRBV2 and TRBJ1-5; D is unresolved. Trimming took 7 bases from V and 3 from J, leaving 10 bases between them. The CDR3 runs to 13 residues. Per the germline V gene, CDR1 is SNHLY and CDR2 is FYNNEI. CDR3 protein: CASTRISNQPQHF. The DNA of the CDR3 is TGTGCCAGCACGAGAATTTCCAATCAGCCCCAGCATTTT.

The chain recombines TRBV6-5 with TRBJ2-7; TRBD1 agrees at 9 bases. CDR1 is MNHEY and CDR2 is SVGAGI in the germline V gene. CDR3 length: 15 amino acids. The ends lost 6 bases at V and 3 bases at J; junction bases unmatched: 9. Here the CDR3 DNA reads TGTGCCAGCAGGGACCCGGGACAGGGATACTACGAGCAGTACTTC. Its translation: CASRDPGQGYYEQYF.

The chain joins TRBV6-1 to TRBJ1-1; D remains unclear. CDR1 is MNHNS and CDR2 is SASEGT in the germline V gene. V gave up 3 bases and J gave up 0 bases, with 11 bases separating them. This CDR3 is built from 15 residues. Here the CDR3 reads CASSDPPEVNTEAFF. Here the CDR3 DNA reads TGTGCCAGCAGTGACCCACCCGAGGTGAACACTGAAGCTTTCTTT.